This T cell receptor (beta chain) was identified in a study of beta chain features in type 1 diabetes. Notes on the study in general: Any HLA type influence on TCRB rearrangement was left unresolved here.

Every isolated RNA sample was fully reverse transcribed, so sequencing captured expressed TCRB transcripts. Measured with immunoSEQ multiplex PCR; TCRdb has only the in-frame clones, and not every one. The data show about 450,000 clones, with approximately 10% seen just once and 0.04% to 0.05% held by the top ten. The V and J ends lost 6 bases and 7 bases, in that order; junction bases with no gene match: 8. This CDR3 is built from 14 residues. Per germline, CDR1 SNHLY and CDR2 FYNNEI. Sorted populations were all over 95% pure. As for this clone: Its specificity is not known.

This chain uses TRBV2 with TRBJ1-4; 7 bases match TRBD1. The receptor's source is a woman between 18 and 29 years old in good health. Material: naive CD4+ T cells from blood. CDR3 in amino acids: CASSSQGRREKLFF. CDR3 sequence (DNA): TGTGCCAGCAGCTCACAGGGGAGGCGTGAAAAACTGTTTTTT.